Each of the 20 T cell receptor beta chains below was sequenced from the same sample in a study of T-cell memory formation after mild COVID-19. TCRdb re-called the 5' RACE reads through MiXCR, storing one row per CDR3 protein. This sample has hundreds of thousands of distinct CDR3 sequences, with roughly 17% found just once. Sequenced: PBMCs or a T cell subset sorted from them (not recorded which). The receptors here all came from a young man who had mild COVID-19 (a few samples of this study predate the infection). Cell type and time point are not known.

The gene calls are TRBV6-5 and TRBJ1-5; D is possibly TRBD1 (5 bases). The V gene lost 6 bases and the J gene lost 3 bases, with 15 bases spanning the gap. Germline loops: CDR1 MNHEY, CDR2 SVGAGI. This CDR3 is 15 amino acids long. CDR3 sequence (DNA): TGTGCCAGCAGCCCTACGGGGGGATACAATCAGCCCCAGCATTTT. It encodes CASSPTGGYNQPQHF.

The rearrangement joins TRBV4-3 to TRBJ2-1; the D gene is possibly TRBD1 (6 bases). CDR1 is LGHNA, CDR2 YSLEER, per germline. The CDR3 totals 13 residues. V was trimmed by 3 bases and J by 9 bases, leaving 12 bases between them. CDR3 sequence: CASSHPQGGEQFF. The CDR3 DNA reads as TGCGCCAGCAGCCACCCACAGGGTGGTGAGCAGTTCTTC.

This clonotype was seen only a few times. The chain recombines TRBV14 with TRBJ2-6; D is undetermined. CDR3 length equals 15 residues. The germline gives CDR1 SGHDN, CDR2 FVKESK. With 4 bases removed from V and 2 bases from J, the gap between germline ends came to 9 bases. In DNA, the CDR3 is TGTGCCAGCAGCCTTGGAAGGGCTGGGGCCAACGTCCTGACTTTC. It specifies CASSLGRAGANVLTF.

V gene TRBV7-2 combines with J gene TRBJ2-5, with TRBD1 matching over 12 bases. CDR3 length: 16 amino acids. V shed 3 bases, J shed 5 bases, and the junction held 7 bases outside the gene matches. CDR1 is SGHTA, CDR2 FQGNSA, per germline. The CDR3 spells CASSLGTGGLGETQYF. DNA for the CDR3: TGTGCCAGCAGCTTGGGGACAGGGGGCCTTGGGGAGACCCAGTACTTC.

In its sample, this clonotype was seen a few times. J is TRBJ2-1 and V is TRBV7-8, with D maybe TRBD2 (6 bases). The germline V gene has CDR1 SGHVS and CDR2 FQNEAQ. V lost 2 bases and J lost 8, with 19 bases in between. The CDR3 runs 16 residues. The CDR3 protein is CASSLKWAAPGDEQFF. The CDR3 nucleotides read TGTGCCAGCAGCTTAAAGTGGGCGGCCCCGGGGGATGAGCAGTTCTTC. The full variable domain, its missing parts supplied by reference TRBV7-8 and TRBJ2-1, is GAGVSQSPRYKVAKRGQDVALRCDPISGHVSLFWYQQALGQGPEFLTYFQNEAQLDKSGLPSDRFFAERPEGSVSTLKIQRTQQEDSAVYLCASSLKWAAPGDEQFFGPGTRLTVL.

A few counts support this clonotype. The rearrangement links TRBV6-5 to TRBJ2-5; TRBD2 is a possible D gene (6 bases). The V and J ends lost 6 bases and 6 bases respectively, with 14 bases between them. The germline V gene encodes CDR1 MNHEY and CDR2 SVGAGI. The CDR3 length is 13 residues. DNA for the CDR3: TGTGCCAGCAGCTCCACTAGCCTGAAGACCCAGTACTTC. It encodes CASSSTSLKTQYF.

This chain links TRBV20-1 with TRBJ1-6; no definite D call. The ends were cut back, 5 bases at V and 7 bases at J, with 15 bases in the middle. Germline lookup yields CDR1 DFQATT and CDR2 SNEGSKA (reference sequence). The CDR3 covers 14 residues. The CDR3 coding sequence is TGCAGTGCTTCCGCCCGGACGGCCAATTCACCCCTCCACTTT. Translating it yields CSASARTANSPLHF.

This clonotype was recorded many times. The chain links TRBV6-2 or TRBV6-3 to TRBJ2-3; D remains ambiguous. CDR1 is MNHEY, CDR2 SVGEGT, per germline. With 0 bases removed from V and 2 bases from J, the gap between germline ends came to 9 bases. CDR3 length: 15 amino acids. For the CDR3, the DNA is TGTGCCAGCAGTTACTCCGAGACCGACACAGATACGCAGTATTTT. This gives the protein CASSYSETDTDTQYF.

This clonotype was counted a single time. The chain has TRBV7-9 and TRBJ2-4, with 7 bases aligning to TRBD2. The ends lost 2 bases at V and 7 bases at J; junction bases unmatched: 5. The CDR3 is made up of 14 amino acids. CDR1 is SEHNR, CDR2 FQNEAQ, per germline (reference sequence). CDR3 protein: CASSLRMRENIQYF. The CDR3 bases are TGTGCCAGCAGCTTAAGAATGCGGGAGAACATTCAGTACTTC.

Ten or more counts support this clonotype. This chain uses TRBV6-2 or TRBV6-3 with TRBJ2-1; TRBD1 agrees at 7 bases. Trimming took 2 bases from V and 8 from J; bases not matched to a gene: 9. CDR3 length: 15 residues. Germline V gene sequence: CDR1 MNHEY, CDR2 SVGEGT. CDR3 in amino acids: CASSYGVQGMYEQFF. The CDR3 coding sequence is TGTGCCAGCAGTTACGGCGTACAGGGGATGTATGAGCAGTTCTTC.

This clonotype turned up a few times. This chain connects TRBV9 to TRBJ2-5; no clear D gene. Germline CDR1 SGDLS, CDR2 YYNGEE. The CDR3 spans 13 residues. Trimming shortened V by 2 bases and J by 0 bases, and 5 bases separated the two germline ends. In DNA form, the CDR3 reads TGTGCCAGCAGCGTTGGGTACCAAGAGACCCAGTACTTC. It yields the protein CASSVGYQETQYF. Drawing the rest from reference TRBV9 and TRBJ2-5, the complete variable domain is DSGVTQTPKHLITATGQRVTLRCSPRSGDLSVYWYQQSLDQGLQFLIQYYNGEERAKGNILERFSAQQFPDLHSELNLSSLELGDSALYFCASSVGYQETQYFGPGTRLLVL.

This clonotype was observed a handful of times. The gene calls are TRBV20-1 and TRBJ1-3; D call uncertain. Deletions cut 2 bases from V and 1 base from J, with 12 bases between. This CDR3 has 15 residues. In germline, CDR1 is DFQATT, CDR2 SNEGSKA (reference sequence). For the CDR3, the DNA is TGCAGTGCTAGAATCACGGAACGTTCTGGAAACACCATATATTTT. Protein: CSARITERSGNTIYF.

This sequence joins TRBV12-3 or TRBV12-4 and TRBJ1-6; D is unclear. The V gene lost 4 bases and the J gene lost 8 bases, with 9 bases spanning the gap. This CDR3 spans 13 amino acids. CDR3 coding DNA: TGTGCCAGCAGTTCCGAAAAGTATTCACCCCTCCACTTT. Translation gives CASSSEKYSPLHF.

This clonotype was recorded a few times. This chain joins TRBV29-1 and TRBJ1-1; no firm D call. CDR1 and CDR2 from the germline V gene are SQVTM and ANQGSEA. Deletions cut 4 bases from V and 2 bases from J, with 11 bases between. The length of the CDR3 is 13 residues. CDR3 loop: CSVGTPENTEAFF. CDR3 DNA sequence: TGCAGCGTTGGAACACCCGAAAACACTGAAGCTTTCTTT. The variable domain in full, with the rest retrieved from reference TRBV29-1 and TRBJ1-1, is SAVISQKPSRDICQRGTSLTIQCQVDSQVTMMFWYRQQPGQSLTLIATANQGSEATYESGFVIDKFPISRPNLTFSTLTVSNMSPEDSSIYLCSVGTPENTEAFFGQGTRLTVV.

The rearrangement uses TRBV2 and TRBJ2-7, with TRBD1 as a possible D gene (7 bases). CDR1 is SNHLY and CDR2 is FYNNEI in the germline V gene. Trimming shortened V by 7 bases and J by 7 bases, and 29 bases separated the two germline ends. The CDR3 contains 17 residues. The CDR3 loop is CASTRLGGLQGVREQYF. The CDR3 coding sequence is TGTGCCAGCACTCGCCTGGGGGGTCTGCAGGGGGTTCGGGAGCAGTACTTC. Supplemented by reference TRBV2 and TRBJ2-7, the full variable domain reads EPEVTQTPSHQVTQMGQEVILRCVPISNHLYFYWYRQILGQKVEFLVSFYNNEISEKSEIFDDQFSVERPDGSNFTLKIRSTKLEDSAMYFCASTRLGGLQGVREQYFGPGTRLTVT.

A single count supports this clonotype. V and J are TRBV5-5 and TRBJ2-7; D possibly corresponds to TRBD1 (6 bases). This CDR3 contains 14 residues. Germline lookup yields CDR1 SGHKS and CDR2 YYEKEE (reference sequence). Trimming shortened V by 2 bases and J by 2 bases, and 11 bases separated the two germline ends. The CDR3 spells CASSFPGQTYEQYV. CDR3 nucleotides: TGTGCCAGCAGCTTTCCAGGACAGACCTACGAGCAGTACGTC.

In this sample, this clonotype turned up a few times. The CDR3 DNA reads TGCGCCAGCAGCCAGGACAGGGGAAGTACACCCCTCCACTTT. This sequence encodes CASSQDRGSTPLHF. The chain couples TRBV4-3 to TRBJ1-6; 9 bases map to TRBD1. Trimming at V came to 3 bases and at J to 11 bases, leaving 5 bases not matched to a gene. Germline V gives CDR1 LGHNA, CDR2 YSLEER. CDR3 length: 14 residues.

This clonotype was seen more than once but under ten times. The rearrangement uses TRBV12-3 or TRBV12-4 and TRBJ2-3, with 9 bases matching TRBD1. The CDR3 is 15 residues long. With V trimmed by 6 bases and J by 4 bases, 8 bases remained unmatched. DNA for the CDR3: TGTGCCAGCAGCTACAGGACAGGGGATGCAGATACGCAGTATTTT. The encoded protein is CASSYRTGDADTQYF.

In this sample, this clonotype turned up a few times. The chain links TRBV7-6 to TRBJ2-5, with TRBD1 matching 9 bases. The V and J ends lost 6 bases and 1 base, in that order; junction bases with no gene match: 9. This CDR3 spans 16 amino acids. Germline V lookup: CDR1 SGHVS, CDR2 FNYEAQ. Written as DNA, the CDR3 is TGTGCCAGCAGTTCGTCAGGGGACAGGGCCCAAGAGACCCAGTACTTC. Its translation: CASSSSGDRAQETQYF.

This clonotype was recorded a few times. The CDR3 sequence: CASSLFDEQFF. For the CDR3, the DNA is TGTGCCAGCAGCTTATTTGATGAGCAGTTCTTC. V is TRBV7-8 and J is TRBJ2-1; D unclear. Trimming stripped 2 bases from V and 8 bases from J, with 4 bases between. The CDR3 covers 11 residues. Germline loops: CDR1 SGHVS, CDR2 FQNEAQ.